Below are 20 T cell receptor beta chains sequenced from a single sample in a study of T cells after yellow fever vaccination (dated by TCRdb to between 2018 and 2020). The sample's treatment or condition, from its label and the paper: live attenuated yellow fever vaccine strain. To prepare the library, 5' RACE was applied. The sequencer listed for this sample is Illumina NovaSeq 6000. Starting from the raw public reads, TCRdb applied fastp trimming at Q25, assembled clones with MiXCR and retained in-frame beta chains. CDR3 protein sequences are deduplicated, and each keeps its most common genes and DNA. For this sample there are 310,000 or so distinct CDR3 sequences; approximately 3.8% appear just once. The biggest ten clones account for 23% of the sample. This material consisted of PBMCs, taken on the day of the yellow fever booster vaccination. The receptor set was obtained from a man aged 18 to 30 who received the YFV17D yellow fever vaccine.

This chain uses TRBV10-3 with TRBJ1-2, with TRBD1 identical over 12 bases. Trimming removed 10 bases from V and 4 bases from J; junction bases left unmatched: 16. Germline V gene data show CDR1 as ENHRY and CDR2 as SYGVKD. The CDR3 consists of 17 residues. The CDR3 is CASGVSGQGAQRYGYTF. The CDR3 DNA follows: TGTGCCAGCGGAGTTTCGGGACAGGGGGCTCAACGCTATGGCTACACCTTC.

Only a few counts were recorded for this clonotype. The J gene is TRBJ1-6, the V gene TRBV5-8; D is unresolved. Trimming took off 0 bases at V and 6 bases at J, with 10 bases between the two ends. The CDR3 runs to 15 residues. Germline V gene sequence: CDR1 SGHTS, CDR2 YDEGEE. CDR3 sequence (DNA): TGTGCCAGCAGCTTGGAAGGGTTTAGTAATTCACCCCTCCACTTT. It encodes CASSLEGFSNSPLHF.

The CDR3 nucleotides read TGCAGTGCTAGAGATGTGCAGCGGGGGATATACAATGAGCAGTTCTTC. As protein: CSARDVQRGIYNEQFF. The chain couples TRBV20-1 to TRBJ2-1; 8 nucleotides agree with TRBD2. Germline CDR1 reads DFQATT; CDR2 reads SNEGSKA (reference sequence). V gave up 0 bases and J gave up 4 bases; unmatched junction bases: 8. The CDR3 loop spans 16 amino acids.

This clonotype turned up a few times. This chain joins TRBV5-8 and TRBJ2-3, with a weak D call TRBD1 (5 bases). The CDR3 covers 15 residues. Germline V gene sequence: CDR1 SGHTS, CDR2 YDEGEE. The V end lost 4 bases, the J end lost 2 bases, and 14 bases lay between the germline ends. DNA for the CDR3: TGTGCCAGCAGCGTCCTAGAAGGGGTCACAGATACGCAGTATTTT. This translates into CASSVLEGVTDTQYF.

The rearrangement uses TRBV6-5 and TRBJ1-3; D is uncertain. V lost 5 bases and J 2 bases, leaving 10 bases between the germline ends. The length of the CDR3 is 14 residues. Germline V gene sequence: CDR1 MNHEY, CDR2 SVGAGI. This chain's CDR3 is CASSPYKAGNTIYF. The CDR3 DNA is TGTGCCAGCAGTCCTTACAAGGCTGGAAACACCATATATTTT.

This clonotype was detected only a few times. V and J are TRBV7-8 and TRBJ2-7; the match to TRBD2 covers 8 bases. CDR3 length: 19 amino acids. The V segment lost 6 bases and the J segment 3 bases; nucleotides outside the gene matches: 22. Germline CDR1 and CDR2: SGHVS and FQNEAQ. The CDR3 region is CASSSGLGSSAGGNYEQYF. CDR3 nucleotides: TGTGCCAGCAGTTCCGGACTGGGATCGTCGGCGGGGGGCAACTACGAGCAGTACTTC.

This clonotype was seen ten or more times. This chain uses TRBV7-2 with TRBJ2-1; the D gene is possibly TRBD2 (6 bases). Germline CDR1 and CDR2: SGHTA and FQGNSA. V lost 1 base and J 7 bases, leaving 8 bases between the germline ends. CDR3 length: 13 residues. The CDR3 sequence is CASSLVRGNEQFF. CDR3 DNA sequence: TGTGCCAGCAGCTTAGTGCGGGGAAATGAGCAGTTCTTC.

This clonotype was detected only a few times. The chain combines TRBV3-1 with TRBJ2-1; 11 nucleotides align to TRBD2. Germline values: CDR1 LGHDT, CDR2 YNNKEL (reference sequence). Unmatched junction bases numbered 8, after V lost 4 bases and J lost 0 bases. CDR3 length equals 18 residues. CDR3 in amino acids: CASSRPPGLADSYNEQFF. The CDR3 DNA reads as TGTGCCAGCAGCCGACCGCCGGGACTAGCGGACTCCTACAATGAGCAGTTCTTC.

At least ten counts were recorded for this clonotype. The chain links TRBV7-2 to TRBJ2-2; 9 positions match TRBD1. V shed 6 bases and J 7 bases; nucleotides not matched to a gene: 9. Germline CDR1 is SGHTA and CDR2 is FQGNSA. The CDR3 totals 15 residues. CDR3 bases: TGTGCCAGCAGGCGGGACAGGGCAACGAACGGGGAGCTGTTTTTT. This sequence encodes CASRRDRATNGELFF. The full variable domain, with the rest looked up from reference TRBV7-2 and TRBJ2-2, is GAGVSQSPSNKVTEKGKDVELRCDPISGHTALYWYRQSLGQGLEFLIYFQGNSAPDKSGLPSDRFSAERTGGSVSTLTIQRTQQEDSAVYLCASRRDRATNGELFFGEGSRLTVL.

The rearrangement joins TRBV19 to TRBJ2-5, with 12 bases matching TRBD2. Germline-derived CDR1 and CDR2 are LNHDA and SQIVND (reference sequence). V gave up 4 bases and J gave up 2 bases; unmatched junction bases: 5. This CDR3 is built from 16 residues. The CDR3 is CASSTWTSGAQETQYF. Written as DNA, the CDR3 is TGTGCCAGTAGTACGTGGACTAGCGGGGCTCAAGAGACCCAGTACTTC.

This clonotype was counted a few times. V and J are TRBV25-1 and TRBJ1-4, with D maybe TRBD1 (5 bases). CDR1 and CDR2 from the germline V gene are MGHDK and SYGVNS. The V and J ends lost 2 bases and 2 bases respectively, with 12 bases between them. The CDR3 extends over 16 amino acids. For the CDR3, the DNA is TGTGCCAGCAGTGAAGCTGGGGCCGCGACTAATGAAAAACTGTTTTTT. Amino acids: CASSEAGAATNEKLFF.

The J gene is TRBJ1-1, the V gene TRBV11-2, with D perhaps TRBD1 (6 bases). CDR1 SGHAT and CDR2 FQNNGV come from the germline V gene. The CDR3 is 13 residues long. V dropped 8 bases and J dropped 5 bases, with 15 bases sitting between them. CDR3 nucleotide sequence: TGTGCCAGCTGTGCGAGGGGGGATACTGAAGCTTTCTTT. Translating it yields CASCARGDTEAFF.

In its sample, this clonotype was seen many times. The chain couples TRBV7-3 to TRBJ2-3, with D unclear. Trimming shortened V by 4 bases and J by 1 base, and 6 bases separated the two germline ends. Germline V CDR1 and CDR2: SGHTA, FQGTGA. The CDR3 spans 13 residues. CDR3 amino acids: CASSSRGTDTQYF. In DNA form, the CDR3 reads TGTGCCAGCAGCTCGAGAGGCACAGATACGCAGTATTTT. Combining the CDR3 with reference TRBV7-3 and TRBJ2-3 gives the whole variable domain GAGVSQTPSNKVTEKGKYVELRCDPISGHTALYWYRQSLGQGPEFLIYFQGTGAADDSGLPNDRFFAVRPEGSVSTLKIQRTERGDSAVYLCASSSRGTDTQYFGPGTRLTVL.

In its sample, this clonotype was seen a few times. The chain employs TRBV6-5 and TRBJ2-7; D is unclear. V was clipped by 0 bases and J by 6 bases, with 9 bases between them. The germline CDR1 and CDR2 sequences are MNHEY and SVGAGI. CDR3 length equals 13 residues. The chain's CDR3 is CASSYSMGSEQYV. CDR3 DNA: TGTGCCAGCAGTTACTCGATGGGTTCCGAGCAGTACGTC.

This sequence joins TRBV10-3 and TRBJ1-3; D ambiguous. Trimming shortened V by 8 bases and J by 8 bases, and 16 bases separated the two germline ends. This CDR3 has 13 amino acids. Germline V gene sequence: CDR1 ENHRY, CDR2 SYGVKD. The CDR3 here is CAIGPAFMHTIYF. For the CDR3, the DNA is TGTGCCATCGGACCGGCCTTTATGCACACCATATATTTT.

This clonotype has just a few counts. A junction end diverges from the germline sequence, so it may reflect a read error. The CDR3 is CASSLDYHEQFF. The DNA of the CDR3 is TGCGCCAGCAGCTTGGACTACCATGAGCAGTTCTTC. The J gene is TRBJ2-1, the V gene TRBV5-1; D not certain. The germline gives CDR1 SGHRS, CDR2 YFSETQ. The CDR3 contains 12 residues. The entire variable domain, with the rest obtained from reference TRBV5-1 and TRBJ2-1, is as follows: KAGVTQTPRYLIKTRGQQVTLSCSPISGHRSVSWYQQTPGQGLQFLFEYFSETQRNKGNFPGRFSGRQFSNSRSEMNVSTLELGDSALYLCASSLDYHEQFFGPGTRLTVL.

This clonotype was found many times. The chain joins TRBV4-2 to TRBJ2-2; D is ambiguous. V shed 7 bases and J shed 4 bases, with 4 bases lying between them. The germline gives CDR1 LGHNA, CDR2 YNFKEQ. This CDR3 contains 11 residues. This CDR3 reads CASTRTGELFF. As DNA, the CDR3 is TGTGCCAGCACCCGCACCGGGGAGCTGTTTTTT.

This clonotype was detected many times. The gene calls are TRBV27 and TRBJ2-7, with D tentatively TRBD1 (7 bases). The length of the CDR3 is 13 residues. The germline CDR1 and CDR2 sequences are MNHEY and SMNVEV (reference sequence). The V end was cut by 3 bases, the J end by 6 bases, with 12 bases between. CDR3 region: CASSFRQGGEQYV. In DNA form, the CDR3 reads TGTGCCAGCAGTTTCAGACAGGGAGGCGAGCAGTACGTC.

CDR3 in DNA: TGTGCCAGCAGAGCGGGGTCGCAAGAGACCCAGTACTTC. Translated: CASRAGSQETQYF. The chain joins TRBV6-6 to TRBJ2-5, with 7 nucleotides matching TRBD2. Per the germline V gene, CDR1 is MNHNY and CDR2 is SVGAGI (reference sequence). The CDR3 contains 13 residues. The junction had 3 bases not matched to a gene; V was cut back by 6 bases and J by 2 bases.

This clonotype was counted at least ten times. The rearrangement uses TRBV25-1 and TRBJ2-5; the match to TRBD2 covers 9 bases. J lost 4 bases, V lost 4 bases, and 10 bases had no gene match. This CDR3 spans 16 amino acids. Germline CDR1 MGHDK, CDR2 SYGVNS. CDR3 sequence (DNA): TGTGCCAGCAGTGGCTCGGGACTAGCTTTTGGAGAGACCCAGTACTTC. It is translated as CASSGSGLAFGETQYF.